The clone carrying this T cell receptor (beta chain) has a single count. The antigen is undetermined. TCRdb's table, derived via immunoSEQ multiplex PCR, lists solely in-frame clones and lacks some. The sample yields fewer than 90,000 clones, 84% seen once. The data derive from a study of neoadjuvant anti-PD-1 for oral cavity cancer. Study-wide background: Non-progressing patients received a fourth nivolumab dose near day 43, then surgery on days 50-56.

Study-level points and caveats: Only a few patients per response group were TCR-analyzed; validation needed.

There are 15 residues in the CDR3. Trimming cost V 1 base and J 4 bases, with 9 bases left between them. The germline gives CDR1 SGHRS, CDR2 YFSETQ. Stage II-IVA oral cavity squamous cell carcinoma was new and untreated by systemic or radiation therapy. J is TRBJ2-6 and V is TRBV5-1, with D perhaps assigned TRBD1 or TRBD2 (6 bases each). The TCR was taken from a person aged 35 to 85 with oral cavity squamous cell carcinoma. The sample in question was PBMCs, obtained before nivolumab (anti-PD-1) treatment. CDR3 sequence: CASSLWGAGANVLTF. CDR3 coding DNA: TGCGCCAGCAGCTTGTGGGGGGCCGGGGCCAACGTCCTGACTTTC. The full variable domain, its missing parts supplied by reference TRBV5-1 and TRBJ2-6, is KAGVTQTPRYLIKTRGQQVTLSCSPISGHRSVSWYQQTPGQGLQFLFEYFSETQRNKGNFPGRFSGRQFSNSRSEMNVSTLELGDSALYLCASSLWGAGANVLTFGAGSRLTVL.